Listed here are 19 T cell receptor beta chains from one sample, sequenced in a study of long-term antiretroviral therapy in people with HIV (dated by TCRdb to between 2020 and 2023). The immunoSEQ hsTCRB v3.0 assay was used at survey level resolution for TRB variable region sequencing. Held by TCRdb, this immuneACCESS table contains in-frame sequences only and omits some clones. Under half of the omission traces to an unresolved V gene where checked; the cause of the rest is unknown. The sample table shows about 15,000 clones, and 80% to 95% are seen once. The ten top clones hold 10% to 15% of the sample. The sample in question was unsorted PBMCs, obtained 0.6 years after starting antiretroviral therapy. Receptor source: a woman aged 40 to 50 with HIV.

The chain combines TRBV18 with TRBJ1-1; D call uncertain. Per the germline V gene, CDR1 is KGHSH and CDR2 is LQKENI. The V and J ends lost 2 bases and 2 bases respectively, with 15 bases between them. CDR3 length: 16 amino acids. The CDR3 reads CASSPNIGGVNTEAFF. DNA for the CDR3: TGTGCCAGCTCACCAAACATCGGCGGAGTTAACACTGAAGCTTTCTTT.

The DNA for the CDR3 is TGTGCCAGCAGCGCATCGAGCGGGGACTACAATGAGCAGTTCTTC. Translating it yields CASSASSGDYNEQFF. The rearrangement links TRBV9 to TRBJ2-1; 7 bases are a match to TRBD2. The CDR3 extends over 15 amino acids. V shed 3 bases and J 3 bases; nucleotides not matched to a gene: 6. In germline, CDR1 is SGDLS, CDR2 YYNGEE.

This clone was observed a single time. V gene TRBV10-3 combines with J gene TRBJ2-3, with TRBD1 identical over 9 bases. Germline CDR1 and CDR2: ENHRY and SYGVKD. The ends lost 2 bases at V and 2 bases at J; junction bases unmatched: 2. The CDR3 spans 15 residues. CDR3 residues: CAISEGTGITDTQYF. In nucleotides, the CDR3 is TGTGCCATCAGTGAGGGGACAGGGATCACAGATACGCAGTATTTT.

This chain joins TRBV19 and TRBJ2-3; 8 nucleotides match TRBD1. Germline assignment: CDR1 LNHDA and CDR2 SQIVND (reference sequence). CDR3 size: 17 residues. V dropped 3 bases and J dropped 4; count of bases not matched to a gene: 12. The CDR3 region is CASSIRQGYKTSDTQYF. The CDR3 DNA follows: TGTGCCAGTAGTATTCGACAGGGGTACAAGACTTCAGATACGCAGTATTTT.

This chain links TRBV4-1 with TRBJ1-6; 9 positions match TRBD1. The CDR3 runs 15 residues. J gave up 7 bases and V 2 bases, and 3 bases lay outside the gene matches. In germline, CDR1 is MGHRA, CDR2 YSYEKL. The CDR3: CASSQTGTGNSPLHF. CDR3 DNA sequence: TGCGCCAGCAGCCAAACCGGGACAGGGAATTCACCCCTCCACTTT.

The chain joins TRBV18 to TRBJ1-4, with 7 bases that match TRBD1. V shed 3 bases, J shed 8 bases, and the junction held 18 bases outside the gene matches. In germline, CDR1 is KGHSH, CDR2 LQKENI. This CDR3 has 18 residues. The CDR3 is CASSPYSHRGGAEEKLFF. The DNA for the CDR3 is TGTGCCAGCTCACCCTACTCCCACAGGGGAGGGGCTGAAGAAAAACTGTTTTTT.

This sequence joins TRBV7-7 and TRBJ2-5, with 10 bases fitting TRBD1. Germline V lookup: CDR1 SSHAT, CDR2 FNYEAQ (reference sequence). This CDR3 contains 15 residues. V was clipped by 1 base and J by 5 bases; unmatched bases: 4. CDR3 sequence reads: CASSLGQGARETQYF. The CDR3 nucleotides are TGTGCCAGCAGCTTAGGACAGGGGGCTCGGGAGACCCAGTACTTC.

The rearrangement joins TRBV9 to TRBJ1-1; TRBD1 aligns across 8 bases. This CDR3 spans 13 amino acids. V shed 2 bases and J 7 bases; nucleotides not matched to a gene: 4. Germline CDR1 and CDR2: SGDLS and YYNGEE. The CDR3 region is CASSVAGGGEAFF. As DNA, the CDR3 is TGTGCCAGCAGCGTCGCAGGGGGCGGTGAAGCTTTCTTT.

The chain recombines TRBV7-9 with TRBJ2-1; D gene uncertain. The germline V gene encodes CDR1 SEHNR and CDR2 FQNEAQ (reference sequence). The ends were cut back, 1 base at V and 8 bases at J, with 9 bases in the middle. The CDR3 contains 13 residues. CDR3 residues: CASSLVDWYEQFF. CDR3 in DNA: TGTGCCAGCAGCTTAGTAGATTGGTATGAGCAGTTCTTC.

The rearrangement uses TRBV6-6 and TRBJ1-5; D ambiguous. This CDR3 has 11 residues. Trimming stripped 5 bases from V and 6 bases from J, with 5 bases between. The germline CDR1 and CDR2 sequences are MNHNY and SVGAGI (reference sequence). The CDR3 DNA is TGTGCCAGCAGTCTTGGTCAGCCCCAGCATTTT. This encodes CASSLGQPQHF.

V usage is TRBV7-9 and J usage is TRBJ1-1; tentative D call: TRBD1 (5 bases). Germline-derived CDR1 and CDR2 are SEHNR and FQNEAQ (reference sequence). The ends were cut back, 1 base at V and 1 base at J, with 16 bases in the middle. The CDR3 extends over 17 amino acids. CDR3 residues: CASSLVLYWTPNTEAFF. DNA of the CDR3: TGTGCCAGCAGCTTAGTCCTTTATTGGACACCGAACACTGAAGCTTTCTTT.

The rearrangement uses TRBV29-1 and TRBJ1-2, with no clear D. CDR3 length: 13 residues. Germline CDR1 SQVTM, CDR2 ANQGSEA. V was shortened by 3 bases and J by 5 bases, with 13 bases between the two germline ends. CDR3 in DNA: TGCAGCGTTGACGCCTTACTAGGATATGGCTACACCTTC. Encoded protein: CSVDALLGYGYTF.

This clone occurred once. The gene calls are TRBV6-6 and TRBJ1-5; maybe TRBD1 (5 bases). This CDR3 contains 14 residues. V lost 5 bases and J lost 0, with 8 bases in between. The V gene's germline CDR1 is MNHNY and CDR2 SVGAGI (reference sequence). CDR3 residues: CASSDRGSNQPQHF. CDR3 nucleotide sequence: TGTGCCAGCAGTGATAGGGGTAGCAATCAGCCCCAGCATTTT.

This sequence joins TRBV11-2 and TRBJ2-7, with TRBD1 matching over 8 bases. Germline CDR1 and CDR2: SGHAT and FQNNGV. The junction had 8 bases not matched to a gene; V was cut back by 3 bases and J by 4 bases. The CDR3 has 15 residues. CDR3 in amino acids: CASSFRAGGGYEQYF. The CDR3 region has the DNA TGTGCCAGCAGCTTTAGGGCAGGGGGCGGGTACGAGCAGTACTTC. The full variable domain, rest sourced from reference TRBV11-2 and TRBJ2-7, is EAGVAQSPRYKIIEKRQSVAFWCNPISGHATLYWYQQILGQGPKLLIQFQNNGVVDDSQLPKDRFSAERLKGVDSTLKIQPAKLEDSAVYLCASSFRAGGGYEQYFGPGTRLTVT.

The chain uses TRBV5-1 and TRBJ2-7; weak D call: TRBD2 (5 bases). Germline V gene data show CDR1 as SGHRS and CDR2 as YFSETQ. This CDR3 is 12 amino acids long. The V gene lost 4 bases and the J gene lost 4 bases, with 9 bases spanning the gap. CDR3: CASSAGEYEQYF. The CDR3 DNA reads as TGCGCCAGCAGCGCCGGGGAATACGAGCAGTACTTC.

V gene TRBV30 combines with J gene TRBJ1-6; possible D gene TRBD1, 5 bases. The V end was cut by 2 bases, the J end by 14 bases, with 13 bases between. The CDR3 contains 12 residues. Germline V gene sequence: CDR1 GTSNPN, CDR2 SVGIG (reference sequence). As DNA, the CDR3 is TGTGCCTGGAGTAGCGGGGGAGGAGCCCTCCACTTT. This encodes CAWSSGGGALHF.

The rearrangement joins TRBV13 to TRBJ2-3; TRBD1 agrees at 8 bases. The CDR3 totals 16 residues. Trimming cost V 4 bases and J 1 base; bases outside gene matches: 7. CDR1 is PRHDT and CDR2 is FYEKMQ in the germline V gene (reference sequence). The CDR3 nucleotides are TGTGCCAGCAGCTCAGCGACAGGGGTGGGCACAGATACGCAGTATTTT. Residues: CASSSATGVGTDTQYF.

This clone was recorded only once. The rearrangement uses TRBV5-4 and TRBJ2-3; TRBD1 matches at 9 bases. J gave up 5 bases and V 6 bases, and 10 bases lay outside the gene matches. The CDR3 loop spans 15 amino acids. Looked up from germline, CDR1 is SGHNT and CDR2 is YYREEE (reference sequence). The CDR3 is CASTPSGTGIDTQYF. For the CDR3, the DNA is TGTGCCAGCACCCCATCCGGGACAGGGATAGATACGCAGTATTTT.

The CDR3 reads CASSQEQTHPGNTIYF. The CDR3 DNA sequence: TGCGCCAGCAGCCAAGAACAGACGCATCCTGGAAACACCATATATTTT. This chain connects TRBV4-3 to TRBJ1-3; D remains ambiguous. This CDR3 region has 16 residues. Germline CDR1 and CDR2: LGHNA and YSLEER. With 0 bases removed from V and 2 bases from J, the gap between germline ends came to 11 bases.